The 9 T cell receptor beta chains presented below share a single source sample, sequenced in a study of OX40 agonist ivuxolimab in advanced cancers. Sequencing used immunoSEQ multiplex PCR; TCRdb keeps in-frame clones, though not all of them. This table holds roughly 60,000 clones, 65% to 85% found once. Material: CD4+ or CD8+ T cells sorted from blood, obtained in a trial of the OX40 agonist ivuxolimab. The receptor set was obtained from an adult with an advanced solid tumor such as melanoma, head and neck, liver or kidney cancer.

The rearrangement links TRBV11-2 to TRBJ2-3; 7 bases align to TRBD1. Germline CDR1 SGHAT, CDR2 FQNNGV. The CDR3 is made up of 13 amino acids. J was trimmed by 0 bases and V by 8 bases; bases with no gene match: 2. The chain's CDR3 is CASDRASTDTQYF. For the CDR3, the DNA is TGTGCCAGCGACAGGGCTAGCACAGATACGCAGTATTTT.

The chain recombines TRBV19 with TRBJ1-1, with D unresolved. The V end was cut by 3 bases, the J end by 4 bases, with 9 bases between. The CDR3 extends over 13 amino acids. CDR1 is LNHDA, CDR2 SQIVND, per germline (reference sequence). CDR3 amino acids: CASSISPSTEAFF. The CDR3 region has the DNA TGTGCCAGTAGTATTTCGCCGAGCACTGAAGCTTTCTTT.

CDR3 nucleotide sequence: TGTGCCAGCAGTTTATCTACGGGAGGTCGGCAAGAGACCCAGTACTTC. This translates into CASSLSTGGRQETQYF. This rearrangement joins TRBV27 to TRBJ2-5; 7 nucleotides align to TRBD2. The CDR3 covers 16 residues. The germline CDR1 and CDR2 sequences are MNHEY and SMNVEV (reference sequence). V lost 0 bases to trimming and J lost 2 bases; unmatched junction nucleotides: 6.

This chain uses TRBV18 with TRBJ1-1, with TRBD1 identical over 7 bases. This CDR3 region has 13 residues. V was pared by 2 bases and J by 3 bases, with 0 bases of the junction left unmatched. Germline CDR1 and CDR2: KGHSH and LQKENI. CDR3 sequence: CASSPTGDTEAFF. CDR3 nucleotide sequence: TGTGCCAGCTCACCAACAGGGGACACTGAAGCTTTCTTT.

The J gene is TRBJ2-2, the V gene TRBV19; D is undetermined. V lost 8 bases to trimming and J lost 8 bases, with 15 bases between them. This CDR3 region has 13 residues. Germline V gives CDR1 LNHDA, CDR2 SQIVND (reference sequence). The CDR3 nucleotides read TGTGCCAGTGTTAGGGCCCCTCCTGGGGAGCTGTTTTTT. Translation gives CASVRAPPGELFF.

The chain carries TRBV7-6 and TRBJ2-3, with 7 nucleotides matching TRBD2. Germline CDR1 and CDR2: SGHVS and FNYEAQ. The J segment lost 4 bases and the V segment lost 1 base, leaving 5 bases of the junction unmatched. The CDR3 sequence is 15 residues long. The CDR3 region is CASSLVGGGADTQYF. The CDR3 nucleotides are TGTGCCAGCAGCTTAGTTGGGGGAGGGGCAGATACGCAGTATTTT.

V is TRBV28 and J is TRBJ2-1; possibly TRBD1 or TRBD2 for D (5 bases each). V lost 4 bases, J lost 0 bases, and 16 bases lay in between. The germline V gene has CDR1 MDHEN and CDR2 SYDVKM. The CDR3 length is 17 residues. The CDR3 loop is CASSSDPGPNSYNEQFF. The DNA for the CDR3 is TGTGCCAGCAGTTCCGATCCGGGACCCAACTCCTACAATGAGCAGTTCTTC.

The chain has TRBV6-1 and TRBJ1-2; 9 nucleotides line up with TRBD1. The germline V gene has CDR1 MNHNS and CDR2 SASEGT. The trim removed 2 bases at V and 2 bases at J, leaving 9 bases unmatched. The CDR3 is made up of 17 amino acids. The CDR3 loop reads CASSELGQGSRNYGYTF. The CDR3, as DNA: TGTGCCAGCAGTGAATTGGGACAGGGCTCCCGGAACTATGGCTACACCTTC.

J is TRBJ2-2 and V is TRBV28; no reliable D call. The CDR3 runs to 17 residues. V was clipped by 1 base and J by 0 bases, with 12 bases between them. Germline V gives CDR1 MDHEN, CDR2 SYDVKM. CDR3 residues: CASSLSGRTSNTGELFF. The CDR3 DNA follows: TGTGCCAGCAGTTTATCGGGCAGGACCTCGAACACCGGGGAGCTGTTTTTT.